This T cell receptor beta chain stems from a study of T-cell reconstitution after alpha-beta-depleted transplantation in children (dated by TCRdb to 2016 to 2018). Study-level background: Using TCR repertoire profiling, the study quantitatively followed how T-cell immune reconstitution unfolded in children after TCRalphabeta/CD19-depleted allogeneic hematopoietic cell transplantation.

Read against the paper, the sample's time point label means: day 60 (about 2 months) after transplantation. Taken with the paper, the label for treatment or condition translates to: allogeneic hematopoietic cell transplantation with graft depleted of TCRalphabeta T cells and CD19 B cells. TCRalphabeta/CD19-depleted allogeneic hematopoietic cell grafts were given to the transplant recipients, all of whom were children. Summary of the overall study and its limitations: In some patients, the high TCRbeta diversity seen at day 60 was put down to recipient T cells and intrathymic progenitors that had survived conditioning. The frequencies of hyperexpanded clones fell over the following months, and after one year, T-cell counts and TCRbeta diversity were mostly attributed to newly produced T cells. The apparently early alphabetaT-cell count recovery about two months after transplant was reportedly dependent on only several hundred rapidly expanded clones derived from non-depleted graft cells.

V and J are truncated by 3 bases and 7 bases respectively, leaving an intervening sequence of 10 bases. CDR1 is given as DFQATT and CDR2 as SNEGSKA, both from the germline V gene (reference sequence). The CDR3 runs 12 amino acids, cysteine and phenylalanine included. CDR3 DNA is the only sequence kept; it has 36 bases, read in frame from the first base. The library was prepared using PCR. The data were produced on an Illumina HiSeq 2500. Molecular barcoding was employed in the preparation of TCR libraries, with unique molecular identifiers being used to normalize TCRbeta repertoire quantification. TCRdb passed the public sequencing reads through fastp at Q25 and MiXCR, retaining productive beta sequences. Every distinct CDR3 protein forms one entry, paired with its most common genes and DNA. In this sample the table shows over 45,000 distinct CDR3 sequences, about a tenth of which occur a single time. Of the sample, 25% to 30% is held by the ten largest clones.

This clonotype was observed many times. The antigen this receptor binds is unknown. Per-base qualities were not stored, and no clone one base away is much larger. Recombination connected TRBV20-1 to TRBJ1-3; TRBD1 might be the D gene, on 6 matching bases. This TCR came from a male patient between 2 and 10 years old who had a stem cell transplant for chronic granulomatous disease, so the T cells may come from the graft donor. This material consisted of PBMCs, mostly from graft donor cells, taken 60 days after TCRalphabeta/CD19-depleted stem cell transplant. The CDR3 protein sequence reads: CSARATGNTIYF. The nucleotide sequence reads as follows: TGCAGTGCTAGGGCTACAGGGAACACCATATATTTT.